This T cell receptor (beta chain) was retrieved from a study of shared clonotypes between healthy human individuals. From germline, CDR1 is SQVTM and CDR2 ANQGSEA. The V end was cut by 2 bases, the J end by 4 bases, with 16 bases between. The CDR3 consists of 15 residues. Every one of the donors was a Caucasian adult that lived in Nashville, Tennessee. It was on ten immunoSEQ deep assay plates that unsorted PBMC DNA was sequenced. Clones were sequenced by immunoSEQ multiplex PCR, and TCRdb holds only the in-frame ones, with some missing. Here the sample spans about 500,000 clones, approximately 71% being singletons.

The sequenced sample consisted of PBMCs. The sequence derives from a woman in her thirties or forties in good health. Some clones in this sample may be carry-over from other donors' samples. This chain uses TRBV29-1 with TRBJ2-3; D not certain. CDR3 in DNA: TGCAGCGTTGAAAGCCCCGGGCACGGACCAGATACGCAGTATTTT. It translates to CSVESPGHGPDTQYF.